The next 11 T cell receptor beta chains were all read from a single sample in a study of control samples from healthy donors and cancer patients. Sequenced by immunoSEQ multiplex PCR; TCRdb stores in-frame clones only, minus some. The sample has tens of thousands of clones, around nine tenths seen once. Sequenced sample: blood. The source is a woman aged 45-60 years in good health.

V is TRBV4-1 and J is TRBJ1-2; D not certain. CDR1 is MGHRA and CDR2 is YSYEKL in the germline V gene. V lost 5 bases and J 0 bases, leaving 19 bases between the germline ends. The CDR3 extends over 17 amino acids. The CDR3 here is CASSSIQGSFTNYGYTF. DNA for the CDR3: TGCGCCAGCAGCTCCATTCAAGGCAGCTTCACTAACTATGGCTACACCTTC.

The sample holds one count of this clone. The chain is built from TRBV5-6 and TRBJ1-5; D gene ambiguous. The germline V gene encodes CDR1 SGHDT and CDR2 YYEEEE. V was trimmed by 1 base and J by 5 bases, leaving 4 bases between them. The CDR3 is 12 residues long. CDR3 DNA: TGTGCCAGCAGCTTGCAGGATCAGCCCCAGCATTTT. The encoded protein is CASSLQDQPQHF.

The chain combines TRBV6-5 with TRBJ2-7, with D possibly matching TRBD1 (6 bases). The CDR3 spans 15 residues. Trimming cost V 6 bases and J 2 bases, with 17 bases left between them. CDR1 MNHEY and CDR2 SVGAGI come from the germline V gene. In DNA, the CDR3 is TGTGCCAGCAGACCACGACAGGAATCACCCTACGAGCAGTACTTC. Translating it yields CASRPRQESPYEQYF.

The rearrangement joins TRBV28 to TRBJ1-5; a possible D gene is TRBD1 (6 bases). From germline, CDR1 is MDHEN and CDR2 SYDVKM. The CDR3 covers 18 residues. V gave up 4 bases and J gave up 0 bases, with 19 bases separating them. The DNA of the CDR3 is TGTGCCAGCAGTTCCGTCCTGACAGGTGTATATAGCAATCAGCCCCAGCATTTT. As protein: CASSSVLTGVYSNQPQHF.

The chain is built from TRBV4-2 and TRBJ1-2, with D unresolved. The CDR3 loop spans 16 amino acids. V was trimmed by 2 bases and J by 6 bases, leaving 19 bases between them. Germline V lookup: CDR1 LGHNA, CDR2 YNFKEQ. The CDR3 bases are TGTGCCAGCAGCCAAATTGCCCGTAGTGGAACTAATGGCTACACCTTC. It yields the protein CASSQIARSGTNGYTF.

The J gene is TRBJ2-7, the V gene TRBV12-3 or TRBV12-4; the D call may be TRBD1 or TRBD2 (6 bases each). The V end lost 6 bases, the J end lost 1 base, and 10 bases lay between the germline ends. The CDR3 sequence is 13 residues long. The CDR3 nucleotides read TGTGCCAGCAGCCAGGGGAGGTCCTACGAGCAGTACTTC. Translation gives CASSQGRSYEQYF.

The J gene is TRBJ1-2, the V gene TRBV10-2; possible D gene TRBD1, 5 bases. V was trimmed by 7 bases and J by 5 bases, leaving 17 bases between them. Germline CDR1 reads WSHSY; CDR2 reads SAAADI. The CDR3 consists of 14 residues. The CDR3 region is CASTEPGGGYGYTF. The CDR3 DNA is TGCGCCAGCACCGAGCCTGGGGGAGGGTATGGCTACACCTTC.

The CDR3 loop is CSARGALLSEKLFF. As DNA, the CDR3 is TGCAGCGCCCGGGGGGCTCTCCTCAGTGAAAAACTGTTTTTT. The J gene is TRBJ1-4, the V gene TRBV29-1; weak D call: TRBD1 (6 bases). Trimming removed 7 bases at V and 7 bases at J, with 19 bases between. Germline-derived CDR1 and CDR2 are SQVTM and ANQGSEA. The CDR3 has 14 amino acids.

This chain connects TRBV10-3 to TRBJ2-1, with 9 bases matching TRBD1. The CDR3 has 14 amino acids. CDR1 is ENHRY and CDR2 is SYGVKD in the germline V gene. V shed 5 bases and J 7 bases; nucleotides not matched to a gene: 6. The CDR3 DNA sequence: TGTGCCATCAGTCGGACAGGGGTTAGAAATGAGCAGTTCTTC. Translation: CAISRTGVRNEQFF.

V gene TRBV2 combines with J gene TRBJ1-3; 9 bases are shared with TRBD1. The length of the CDR3 is 17 residues. Trimming took 5 bases from V and 4 from J; bases not matched to a gene: 12. Germline CDR1 and CDR2: SNHLY and FYNNEI. This chain's CDR3 is CASSIDTGGIRGNTIYF. The CDR3 DNA is TGTGCCAGCAGTATTGACACAGGGGGCATAAGAGGAAACACCATATATTTT.

This chain connects TRBV5-1 to TRBJ2-6, with 7 bases lining up with TRBD1. V gave up 4 bases and J gave up 2 bases; unmatched junction bases: 3. The CDR3 is 15 residues long. Germline values: CDR1 SGHRS, CDR2 YFSETQ. This CDR3 is CASSPQGAGANVLTF. The CDR3 DNA reads TGCGCCAGCAGCCCGCAGGGGGCTGGGGCCAACGTCCTGACTTTC.